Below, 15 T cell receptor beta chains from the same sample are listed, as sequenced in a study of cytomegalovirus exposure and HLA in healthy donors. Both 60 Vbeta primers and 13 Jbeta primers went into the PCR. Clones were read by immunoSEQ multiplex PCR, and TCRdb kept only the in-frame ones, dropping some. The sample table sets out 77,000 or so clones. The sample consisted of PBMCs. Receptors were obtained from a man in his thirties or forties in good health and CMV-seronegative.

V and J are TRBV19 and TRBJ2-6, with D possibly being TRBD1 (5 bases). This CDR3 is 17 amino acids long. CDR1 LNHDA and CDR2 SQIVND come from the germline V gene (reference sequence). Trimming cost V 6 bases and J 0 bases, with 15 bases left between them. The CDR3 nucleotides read TGTGCCAGTAGAACCTTCGACAGTTACTCTGGGGCCAACGTCCTGACTTTC. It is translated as CASRTFDSYSGANVLTF.

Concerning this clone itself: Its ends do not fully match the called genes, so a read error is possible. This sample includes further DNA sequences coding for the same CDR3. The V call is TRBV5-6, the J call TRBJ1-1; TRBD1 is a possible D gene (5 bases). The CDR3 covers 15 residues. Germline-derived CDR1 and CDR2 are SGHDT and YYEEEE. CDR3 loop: CASSVGQGMNTEAFF. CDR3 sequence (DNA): TGCGCCAGCAGCGTCGGGCAGGGAATGAACACTGAAGCTTTCTTT.

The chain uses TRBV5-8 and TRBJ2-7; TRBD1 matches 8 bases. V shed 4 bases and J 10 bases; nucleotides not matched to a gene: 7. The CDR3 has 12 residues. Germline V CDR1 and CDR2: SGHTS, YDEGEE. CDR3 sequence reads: CASSVRTGKQYF. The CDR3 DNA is TGTGCCAGCAGCGTTCGGACAGGGAAACAGTACTTC.

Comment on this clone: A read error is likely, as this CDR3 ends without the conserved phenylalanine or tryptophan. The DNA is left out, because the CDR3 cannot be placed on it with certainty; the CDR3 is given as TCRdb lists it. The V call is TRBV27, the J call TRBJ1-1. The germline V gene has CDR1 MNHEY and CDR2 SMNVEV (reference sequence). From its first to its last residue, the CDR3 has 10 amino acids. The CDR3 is CASRPSRQGG.

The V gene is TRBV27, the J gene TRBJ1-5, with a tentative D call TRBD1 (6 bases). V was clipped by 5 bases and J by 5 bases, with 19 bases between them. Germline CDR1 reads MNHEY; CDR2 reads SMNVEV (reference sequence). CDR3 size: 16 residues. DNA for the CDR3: TGTGCCAGCAGTACGGTGGGGTACAGGGAGCATCAGCCCCAGCATTTT. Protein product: CASSTVGYREHQPQHF.

The CDR3 region has the DNA TGTGCCAGCAGCTTAGGAGCGGGACACCTCTACGAGCAGTACTTC. Protein: CASSLGAGHLYEQYF. The rearrangement links TRBV7-2 to TRBJ2-7; D possibly corresponds to TRBD2 (7 bases). V dropped 1 base and J dropped 3 bases, with 13 bases sitting between them. Germline CDR1 is SGHTA and CDR2 is FQGNSA. The CDR3 is made up of 15 amino acids. The full variable domain, its missing parts supplied by reference TRBV7-2 and TRBJ2-7, is GAGVSQSPSNKVTEKGKDVELRCDPISGHTALYWYRQSLGQGLEFLIYFQGNSAPDKSGLPSDRFSAERTGGSVSTLTIQRTQQEDSAVYLCASSLGAGHLYEQYFGPGTRLTVT.

For the CDR3, the DNA is TGTGCCAGCAGCCGGGACAGGGCTTTAGGAAACACCATATATTTT. Translation gives CASSRDRALGNTIYF. The chain joins TRBV5-6 to TRBJ1-3; 9 bases match TRBD1. Germline-derived CDR1 and CDR2 are SGHDT and YYEEEE. V trimming: 4 bases; J trimming: 4 bases; junction bases outside the gene matches: 6. CDR3 length: 15 residues.

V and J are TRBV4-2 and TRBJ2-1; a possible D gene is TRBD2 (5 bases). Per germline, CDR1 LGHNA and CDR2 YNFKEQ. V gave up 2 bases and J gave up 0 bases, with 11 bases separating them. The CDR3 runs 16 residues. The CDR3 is CASSQSAASSYNEQFF. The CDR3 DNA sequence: TGTGCCAGCAGCCAATCAGCGGCGAGCTCCTACAATGAGCAGTTCTTC.

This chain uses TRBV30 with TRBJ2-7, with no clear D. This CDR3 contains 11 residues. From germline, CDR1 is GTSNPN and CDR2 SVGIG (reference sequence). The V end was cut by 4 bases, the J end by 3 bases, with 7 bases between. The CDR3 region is CAWNLDYEQYF. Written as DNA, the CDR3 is TGTGCCTGGAATCTAGACTACGAGCAGTACTTC.

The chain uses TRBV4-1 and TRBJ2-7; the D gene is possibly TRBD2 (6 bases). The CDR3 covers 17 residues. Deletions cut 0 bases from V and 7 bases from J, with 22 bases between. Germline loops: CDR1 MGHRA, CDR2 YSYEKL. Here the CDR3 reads CASSQDWVWGEAREQYF. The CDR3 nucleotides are TGCGCCAGCAGCCAAGATTGGGTTTGGGGGGAGGCTCGGGAGCAGTACTTC.

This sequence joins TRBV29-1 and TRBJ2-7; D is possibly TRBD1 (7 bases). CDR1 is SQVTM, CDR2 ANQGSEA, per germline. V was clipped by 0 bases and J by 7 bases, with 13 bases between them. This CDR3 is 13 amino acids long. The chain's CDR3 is CSVEDGGGGEQYF. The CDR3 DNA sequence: TGCAGCGTTGAAGATGGAGGGGGCGGGGAGCAGTACTTC.

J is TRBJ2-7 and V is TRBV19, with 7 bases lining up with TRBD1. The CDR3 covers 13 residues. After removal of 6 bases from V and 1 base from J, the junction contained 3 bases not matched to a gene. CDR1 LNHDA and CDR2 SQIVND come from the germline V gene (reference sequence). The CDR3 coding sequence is TGTGCCAGTAGGGGGACAGAATCCTACGAGCAGTACTTC. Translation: CASRGTESYEQYF.

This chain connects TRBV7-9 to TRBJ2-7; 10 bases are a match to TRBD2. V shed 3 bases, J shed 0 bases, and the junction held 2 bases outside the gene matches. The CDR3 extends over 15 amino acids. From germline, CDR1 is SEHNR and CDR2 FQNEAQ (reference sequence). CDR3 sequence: CASSFSGGTSYEQYF. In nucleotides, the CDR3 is TGTGCCAGCAGCTTTAGCGGGGGGACCTCCTACGAGCAGTACTTC. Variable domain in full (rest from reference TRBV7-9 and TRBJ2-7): DTGVSQNPRHKITKRGQNVTFRCDPISEHNRLYWYRQTLGQGPEFLTYFQNEAQLEKSRLLSDRFSAERPKGSFSTLEIQRTEQGDSAMYLCASSFSGGTSYEQYFGPGTRLTVT.

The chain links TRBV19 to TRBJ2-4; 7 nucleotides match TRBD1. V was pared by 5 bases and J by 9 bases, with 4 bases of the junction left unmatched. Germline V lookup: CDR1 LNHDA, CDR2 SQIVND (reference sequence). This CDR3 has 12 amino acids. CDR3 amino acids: CASSAAGGIQYF. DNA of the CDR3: TGTGCCAGTAGTGCCGCAGGGGGCATTCAGTACTTC. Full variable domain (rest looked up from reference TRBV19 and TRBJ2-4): DGGITQSPKYLFRKEGQNVTLSCEQNLNHDAMYWYRQDPGQGLRLIYYSQIVNDFQKGDIAEGYSVSREKKESFPLTVTSAQKNPTAFYLCASSAAGGIQYFGAGTRLSVL.

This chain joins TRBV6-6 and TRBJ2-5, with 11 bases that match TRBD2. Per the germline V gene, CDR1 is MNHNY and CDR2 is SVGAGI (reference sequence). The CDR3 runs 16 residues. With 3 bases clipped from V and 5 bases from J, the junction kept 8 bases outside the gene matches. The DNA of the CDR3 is TGTGCCAGCAGTTATTCTAGCGGGGGGTTAGGGGAGACCCAGTACTTC. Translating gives CASSYSSGGLGETQYF.